This TCR beta chain emerged from a study of STAT5B mutations in CD4+ large granular lymphocyte leukemia. Study information: Among healthy donors, a particular HLA allele went with more CDR3 'QG' motifs. Findings and caveats of the study: Compared with healthy controls (2/35), patient top clones favored TRBV06 (8/27). Patient CD4-sorted repertoires looked more clonal than healthy CD4+ repertoires, even without putative leukemic clones.

Concerning this clone itself: Its antigen is undetermined.

Using immunoSEQ multiplex PCR, the repertoire was profiled, and TCRdb retains in-frame clones only, with some absent. Of some 51,000 clones listed, approximately 83% are singletons. V was trimmed by 5 bases and J by 3 bases, leaving 12 bases between them. Germline CDR1 MNHEY, CDR2 SVGAGI. This CDR3 has 14 residues. Control samples were healthy donors' buffy coats. The TCR sequence derives from a human donor in good health. The V gene is TRBV6-5, the J gene TRBJ2-3, with D hard to call. The material sequenced was CD4+ T cells from blood buffy coats. The CDR3 sequence: CASSPPGFTDTQYF. The CDR3 region has the DNA TGTGCCAGCAGTCCTCCGGGTTTTACAGATACGCAGTATTTT.